This TCR beta chain comes out of a study of blood T cells in healthy people across ages. Whole-study results and caveats: Unknown donor CMV status possibly confounded expanded clonotype changes.

With respect to this clonotype: Antigen specificity is unknown. Germline and junction disagree at one end, which may indicate a read error.

Alongside a J-beta primer mix, a sample-barcoded 5' primer served in a second PCR lasting about 7 to 11 cycles. Any given sample supplied a minimum of 2.5 million CDR3-containing paired-end reads. MiXCR, run by TCRdb on the 5' RACE reads, gives a single entry per CDR3 protein. The sample contains more than 1.4 million distinct CDR3 sequences, approximately 38% of which appear only once. Per sample, a minimum of 7 million PBMCs were isolated. CDR3 size: 14 residues. Germline lookup yields CDR1 MNHEY and CDR2 SVGEGT. The sequencing input was blood. This chain links TRBV6-2 or TRBV6-3 with TRBJ2-3, with 7 nucleotides matching TRBD2. The source of this sequence is a woman aged 18 to 35 in good health. In DNA form, the CDR3 reads TGTGCCATCAGTGGGACTACCCGCACAGATACGCAGTATTTT. Protein product: CAISGTTRTDTQYF.